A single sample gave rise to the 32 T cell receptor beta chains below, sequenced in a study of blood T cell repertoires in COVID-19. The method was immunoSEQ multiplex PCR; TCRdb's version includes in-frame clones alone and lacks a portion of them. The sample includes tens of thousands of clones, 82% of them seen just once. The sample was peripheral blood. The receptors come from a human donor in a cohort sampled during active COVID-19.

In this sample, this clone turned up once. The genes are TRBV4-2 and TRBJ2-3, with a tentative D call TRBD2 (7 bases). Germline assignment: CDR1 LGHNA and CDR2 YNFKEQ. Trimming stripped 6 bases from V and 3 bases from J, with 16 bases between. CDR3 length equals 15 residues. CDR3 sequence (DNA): TGTGCCAGCAGTCCCCGGGGGGCCGGGACAGATACGCAGTATTTT. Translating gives CASSPRGAGTDTQYF.

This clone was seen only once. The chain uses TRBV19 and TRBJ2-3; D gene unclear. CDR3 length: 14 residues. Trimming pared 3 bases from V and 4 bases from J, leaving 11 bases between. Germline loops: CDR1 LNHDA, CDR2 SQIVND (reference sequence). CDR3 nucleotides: TGTGCCAGTAGTATCGTCAGGCGCCCAGATACGCAGTATTTT. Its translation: CASSIVRRPDTQYF.

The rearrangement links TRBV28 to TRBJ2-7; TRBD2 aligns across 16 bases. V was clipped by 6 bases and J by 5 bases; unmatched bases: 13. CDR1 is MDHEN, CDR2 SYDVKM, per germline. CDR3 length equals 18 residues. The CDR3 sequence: CASSPGTSGRAMGNEQYF. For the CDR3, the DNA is TGTGCCAGCAGCCCCGGGACTAGCGGGAGGGCTATGGGGAACGAGCAGTACTTC.

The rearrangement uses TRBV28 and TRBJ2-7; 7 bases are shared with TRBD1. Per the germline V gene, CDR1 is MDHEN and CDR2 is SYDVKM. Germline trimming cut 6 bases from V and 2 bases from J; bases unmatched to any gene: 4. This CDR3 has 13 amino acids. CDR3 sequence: CASRGTDTYEQYF. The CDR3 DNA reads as TGTGCCAGCAGAGGGACAGATACCTACGAGCAGTACTTC.

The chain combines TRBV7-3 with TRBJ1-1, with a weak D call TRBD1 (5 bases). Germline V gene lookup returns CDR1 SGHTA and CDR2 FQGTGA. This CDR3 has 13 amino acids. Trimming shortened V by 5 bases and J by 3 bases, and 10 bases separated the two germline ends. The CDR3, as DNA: TGTGCCAGCAGCGCCCAGGGTTACACTGAAGCTTTCTTT. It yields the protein CASSAQGYTEAFF.

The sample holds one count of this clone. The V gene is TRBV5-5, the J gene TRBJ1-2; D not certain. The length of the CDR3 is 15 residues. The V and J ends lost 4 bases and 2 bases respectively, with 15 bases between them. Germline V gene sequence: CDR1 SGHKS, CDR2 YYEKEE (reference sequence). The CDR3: CASSAILGINYGYTF. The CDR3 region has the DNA TGTGCCAGCAGCGCTATACTGGGCATCAACTATGGCTACACCTTC.

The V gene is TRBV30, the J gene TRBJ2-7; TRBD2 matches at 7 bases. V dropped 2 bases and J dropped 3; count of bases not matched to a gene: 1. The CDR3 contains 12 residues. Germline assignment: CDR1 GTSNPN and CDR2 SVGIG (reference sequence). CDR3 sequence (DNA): TGTGCCTGGAGTCCTAGCGGCTACGAGCAGTACTTC. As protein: CAWSPSGYEQYF. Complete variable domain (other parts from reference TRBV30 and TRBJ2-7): SQTIHQWPATLVQPVGSPLSLECTVEGTSNPNLYWYRQAAGRGLQLLFYSVGIGQISSEVPQNLSASRPQDRQFILSSKKLLLSDSGFYLCAWSPSGYEQYFGPGTRLTVT.

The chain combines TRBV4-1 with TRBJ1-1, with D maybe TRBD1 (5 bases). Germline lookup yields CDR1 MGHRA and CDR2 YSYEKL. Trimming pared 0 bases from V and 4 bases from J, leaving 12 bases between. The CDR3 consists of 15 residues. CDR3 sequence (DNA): TGCGCCAGCAGCCAAGAACAGGCGGTTGGCACTGAAGCTTTCTTT. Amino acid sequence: CASSQEQAVGTEAFF.

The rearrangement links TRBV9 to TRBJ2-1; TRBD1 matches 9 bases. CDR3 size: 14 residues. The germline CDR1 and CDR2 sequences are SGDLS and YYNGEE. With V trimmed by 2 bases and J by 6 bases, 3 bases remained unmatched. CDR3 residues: CASSVGDRANEQFF. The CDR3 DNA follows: TGTGCCAGCAGCGTGGGGGACAGGGCCAATGAGCAGTTCTTC.

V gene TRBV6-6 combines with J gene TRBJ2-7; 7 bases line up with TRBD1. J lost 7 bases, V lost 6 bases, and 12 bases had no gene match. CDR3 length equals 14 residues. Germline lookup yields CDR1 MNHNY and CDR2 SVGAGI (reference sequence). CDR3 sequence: CASRWGQTTWEQYF. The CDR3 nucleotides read TGTGCCAGCAGATGGGGACAGACGACTTGGGAGCAGTACTTC.

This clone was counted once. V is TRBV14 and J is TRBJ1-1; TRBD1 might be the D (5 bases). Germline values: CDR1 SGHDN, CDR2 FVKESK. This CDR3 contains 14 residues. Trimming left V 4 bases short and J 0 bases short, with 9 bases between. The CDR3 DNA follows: TGTGCCAGCAGCCGGGGCCTTATGAACACTGAAGCTTTCTTT. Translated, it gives CASSRGLMNTEAFF.

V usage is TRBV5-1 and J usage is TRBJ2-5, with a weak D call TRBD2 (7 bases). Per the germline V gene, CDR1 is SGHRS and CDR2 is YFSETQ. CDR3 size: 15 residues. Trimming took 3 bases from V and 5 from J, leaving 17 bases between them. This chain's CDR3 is CASSSFWGGRETQYF. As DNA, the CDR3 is TGCGCCAGCAGCTCGTTTTGGGGGGGGCGCGAGACCCAGTACTTC.

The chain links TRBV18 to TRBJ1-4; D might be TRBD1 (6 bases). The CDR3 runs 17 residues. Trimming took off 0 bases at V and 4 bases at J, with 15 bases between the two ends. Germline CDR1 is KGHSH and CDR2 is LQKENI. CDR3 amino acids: CASSPPGAGALNEKLFF. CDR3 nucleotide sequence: TGTGCCAGCTCACCACCGGGGGCCGGGGCCCTTAATGAAAAACTGTTTTTT.

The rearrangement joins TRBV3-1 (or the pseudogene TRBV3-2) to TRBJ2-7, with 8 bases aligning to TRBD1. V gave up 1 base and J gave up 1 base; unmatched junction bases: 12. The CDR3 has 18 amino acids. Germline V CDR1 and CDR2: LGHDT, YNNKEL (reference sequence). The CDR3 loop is CASSQGRGRTGRSYEQYF. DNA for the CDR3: TGTGCCAGCAGCCAAGGAAGAGGACGGACAGGGCGTTCCTACGAGCAGTACTTC.

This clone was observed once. CDR3 region: CASSSGGEGRNEKLFF. CDR3 coding DNA: TGCGCCAGCAGCTCCGGCGGGGAGGGCAGAAATGAAAAACTGTTTTTT. The chain uses TRBV5-1 and TRBJ1-4; D is uncertain. V dropped 3 bases and J dropped 5 bases, with 17 bases sitting between them. Per germline, CDR1 SGHRS and CDR2 YFSETQ. There are 16 residues in the CDR3. Full variable domain (missing parts from reference TRBV5-1 and TRBJ1-4): KAGVTQTPRYLIKTRGQQVTLSCSPISGHRSVSWYQQTPGQGLQFLFEYFSETQRNKGNFPGRFSGRQFSNSRSEMNVSTLELGDSALYLCASSSGGEGRNEKLFFGSGTQLSVL.

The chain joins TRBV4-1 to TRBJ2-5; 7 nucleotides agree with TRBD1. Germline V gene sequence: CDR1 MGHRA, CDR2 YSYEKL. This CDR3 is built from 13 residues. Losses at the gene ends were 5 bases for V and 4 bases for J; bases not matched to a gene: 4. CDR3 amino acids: CASSWRQGETQYF. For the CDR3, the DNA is TGCGCCAGCAGCTGGAGACAGGGAGAGACCCAGTACTTC.

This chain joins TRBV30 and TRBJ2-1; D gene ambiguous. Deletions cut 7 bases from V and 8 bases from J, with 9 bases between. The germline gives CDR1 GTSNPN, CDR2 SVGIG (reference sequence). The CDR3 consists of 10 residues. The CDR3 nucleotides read TGTGCCTCTAAGCCGGATGAGCAGTTCTTC. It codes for CASKPDEQFF.

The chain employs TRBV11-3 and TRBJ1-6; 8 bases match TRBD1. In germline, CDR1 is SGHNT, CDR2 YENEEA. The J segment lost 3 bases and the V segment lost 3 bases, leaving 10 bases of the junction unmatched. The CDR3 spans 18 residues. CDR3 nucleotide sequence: TGTGCCAGCAGCTTTGCGACCTCGACAGGGGACTATAATTCACCCCTCCACTTT. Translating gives CASSFATSTGDYNSPLHF. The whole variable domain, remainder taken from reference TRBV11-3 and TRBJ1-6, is EAGVVQSPRYKIIEKKQPVAFWCNPISGHNTLYWYLQNLGQGPELLIRYENEEAVDDSQLPKDRFSAERLKGVDSTLKIQPAELGDSAVYLCASSFATSTGDYNSPLHFGNGTRLTVT.

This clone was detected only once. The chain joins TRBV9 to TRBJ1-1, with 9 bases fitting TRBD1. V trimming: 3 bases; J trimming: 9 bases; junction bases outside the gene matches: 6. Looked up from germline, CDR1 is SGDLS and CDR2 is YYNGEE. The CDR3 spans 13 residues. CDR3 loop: CASSAAGTGKAFF. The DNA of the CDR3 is TGTGCCAGCAGCGCCGCCGGGACAGGGAAAGCTTTCTTT.

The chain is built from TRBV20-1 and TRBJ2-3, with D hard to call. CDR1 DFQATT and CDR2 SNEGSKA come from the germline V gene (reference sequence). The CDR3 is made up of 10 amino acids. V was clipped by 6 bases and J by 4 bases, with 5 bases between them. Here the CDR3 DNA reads TGCAGTGCCGTCGCAGATACGCAGTATTTT. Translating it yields CSAVADTQYF.

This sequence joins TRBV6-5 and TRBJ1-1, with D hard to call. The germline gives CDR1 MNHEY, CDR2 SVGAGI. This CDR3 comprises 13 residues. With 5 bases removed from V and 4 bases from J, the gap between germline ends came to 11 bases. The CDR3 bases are TGTGCCAGCAGTAACGGAGGGAGCACTGAAGCTTTCTTT. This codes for CASSNGGSTEAFF.

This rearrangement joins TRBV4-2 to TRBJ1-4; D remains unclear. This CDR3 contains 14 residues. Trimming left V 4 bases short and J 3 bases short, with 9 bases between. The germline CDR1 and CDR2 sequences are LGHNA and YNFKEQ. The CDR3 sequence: CASSPSRANEKLFF. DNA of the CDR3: TGTGCCAGCAGCCCCTCACGGGCTAATGAAAAACTGTTTTTT.

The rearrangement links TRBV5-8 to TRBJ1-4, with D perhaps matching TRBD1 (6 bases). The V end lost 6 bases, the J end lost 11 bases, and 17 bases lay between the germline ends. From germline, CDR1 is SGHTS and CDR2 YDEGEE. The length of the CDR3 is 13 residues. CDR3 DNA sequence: TGTGCCAGCACTTGGGGGGGGGCGGGGAAACTGTTTTTT. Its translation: CASTWGGAGKLFF.

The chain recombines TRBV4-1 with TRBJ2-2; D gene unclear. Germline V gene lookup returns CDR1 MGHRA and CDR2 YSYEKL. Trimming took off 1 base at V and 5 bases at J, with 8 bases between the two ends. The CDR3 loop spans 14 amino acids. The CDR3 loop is CASSQVGETGELFF. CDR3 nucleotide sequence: TGCGCCAGCAGCCAAGTCGGAGAGACCGGGGAGCTGTTTTTT.

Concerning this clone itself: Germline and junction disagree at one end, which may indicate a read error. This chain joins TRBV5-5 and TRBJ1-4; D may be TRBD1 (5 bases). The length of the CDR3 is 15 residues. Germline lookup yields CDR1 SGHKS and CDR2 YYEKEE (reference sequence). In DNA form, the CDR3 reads TGTGCCAGCAGCTTGTGGGGGGAGACTAATGAAGAACTGTTTTTT. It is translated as CASSLWGETNEELFF.

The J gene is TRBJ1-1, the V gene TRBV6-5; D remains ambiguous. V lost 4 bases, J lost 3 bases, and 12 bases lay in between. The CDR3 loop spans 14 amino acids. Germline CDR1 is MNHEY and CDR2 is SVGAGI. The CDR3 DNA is TGTGCCAGCAGTTTGCTAGGGAGGGACACTGAAGCTTTCTTT. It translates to CASSLLGRDTEAFF.

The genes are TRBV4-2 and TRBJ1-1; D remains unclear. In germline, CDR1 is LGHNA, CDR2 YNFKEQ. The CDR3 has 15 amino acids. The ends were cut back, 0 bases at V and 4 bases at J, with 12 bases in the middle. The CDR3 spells CASSQDWRAGTEAFF. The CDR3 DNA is TGTGCCAGCAGCCAAGACTGGAGGGCGGGCACTGAAGCTTTCTTT.

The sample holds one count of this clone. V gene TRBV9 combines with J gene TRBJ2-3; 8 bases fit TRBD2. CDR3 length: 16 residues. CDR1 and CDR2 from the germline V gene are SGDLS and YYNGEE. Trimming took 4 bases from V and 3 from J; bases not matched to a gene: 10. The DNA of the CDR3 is TGTGCCAGCAGCCTCCTTGGGGGACTAGATACAGATACGCAGTATTTT. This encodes CASSLLGGLDTDTQYF.

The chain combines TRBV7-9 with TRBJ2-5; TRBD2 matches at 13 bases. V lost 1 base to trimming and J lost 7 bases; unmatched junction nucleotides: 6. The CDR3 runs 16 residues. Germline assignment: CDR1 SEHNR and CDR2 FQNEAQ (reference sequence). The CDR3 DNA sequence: TGTGCCAGCAGCTTAGGGACTAGCGGGAGTTTCGGGACCCAGTACTTC. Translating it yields CASSLGTSGSFGTQYF. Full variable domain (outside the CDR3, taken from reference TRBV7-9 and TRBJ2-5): DTGVSQNPRHKITKRGQNVTFRCDPISEHNRLYWYRQTLGQGPEFLTYFQNEAQLEKSRLLSDRFSAERPKGSFSTLEIQRTEQGDSAMYLCASSLGTSGSFGTQYFGPGTRLLVL.

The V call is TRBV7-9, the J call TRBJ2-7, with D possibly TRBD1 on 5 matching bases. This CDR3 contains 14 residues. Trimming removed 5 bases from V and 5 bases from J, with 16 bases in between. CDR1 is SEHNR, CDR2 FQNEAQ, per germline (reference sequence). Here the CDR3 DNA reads TGTGCCAGCAGCCCCGTGTCCCAAGGGGACGAGCAGTACTTC. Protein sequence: CASSPVSQGDEQYF.

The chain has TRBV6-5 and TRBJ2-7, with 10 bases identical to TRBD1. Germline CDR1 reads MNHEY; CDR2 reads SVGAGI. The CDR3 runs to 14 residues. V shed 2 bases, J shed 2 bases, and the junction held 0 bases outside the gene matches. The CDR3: CASSYGTGAYEQYF. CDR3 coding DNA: TGTGCCAGCAGTTACGGGACAGGGGCCTACGAGCAGTACTTC.

The CDR3 DNA reads as TGTGCCAGCTCACCCCGAACAGGTAGCACAGATACGCAGTATTTT. Protein sequence: CASSPRTGSTDTQYF. V usage is TRBV18 and J usage is TRBJ2-3; possibly TRBD1 for D (5 bases). Germline assignment: CDR1 KGHSH and CDR2 LQKENI. Trimming took 3 bases from V and 0 from J, leaving 10 bases between them. The CDR3 has 15 residues.